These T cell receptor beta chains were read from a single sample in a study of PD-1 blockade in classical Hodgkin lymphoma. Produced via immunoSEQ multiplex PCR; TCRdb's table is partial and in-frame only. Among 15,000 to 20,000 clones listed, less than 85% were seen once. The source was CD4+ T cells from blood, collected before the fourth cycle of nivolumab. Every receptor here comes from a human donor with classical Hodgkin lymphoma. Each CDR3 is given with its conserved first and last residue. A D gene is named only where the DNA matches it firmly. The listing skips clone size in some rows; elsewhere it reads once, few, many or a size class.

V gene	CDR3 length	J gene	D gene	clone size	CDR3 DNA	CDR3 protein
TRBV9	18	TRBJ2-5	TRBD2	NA	TGTGCCAGCAGCGTATCCGGGACTAGCGGGAGGGCCGGGGAGACCCAGTACTTC	CASSVSGTSGRAGETQYF
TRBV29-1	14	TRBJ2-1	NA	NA	TGCAGCGTGTCGGGCCAGAGCTCCTACAATGAGCAGTTCTTC	CSVSGQSSYNEQFF
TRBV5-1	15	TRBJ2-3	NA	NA	TGCGCCAGCAGCCTGCAGGGGGGTGGGACAGATACGCAGTATTTT	CASSLQGGGTDTQYF
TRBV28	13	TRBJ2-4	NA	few	TGTGCCAGCAGGGATTTAGGCCTAAACATTCAGTACTTC	CASRDLGLNIQYF
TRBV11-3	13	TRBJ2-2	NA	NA	TGTGCCAGCAGCCCTATCGCGGCCGGGGAGCTGTTTTTT	CASSPIAAGELFF
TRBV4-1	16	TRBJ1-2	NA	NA	TGCGCCAGCAGCCAAGACAGGGACGGACCTAACTATGGCTACACCTTC	CASSQDRDGPNYGYTF
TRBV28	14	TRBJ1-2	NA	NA	TGTGCCAGCAGCACGCAAGACCAACTCTATGGCTACACCTTC	CASSTQDQLYGYTF
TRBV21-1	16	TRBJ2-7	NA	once	TGTGCCAGCAGCAAACCTCGGGGAACGCTGACCTACGAGCAGTACTTC	CASSKPRGTLTYEQYF
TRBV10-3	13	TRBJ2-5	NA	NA	TGTGCCATCAAGCCTGACAGCCAAGAGACCCAGTACTTC	CAIKPDSQETQYF
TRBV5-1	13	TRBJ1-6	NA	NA	TGCGCCAGCAGCTTGGGGCAGGATTCACCCCTCCACTTT	CASSLGQDSPLHF
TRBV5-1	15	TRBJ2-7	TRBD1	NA	TGCGCCAGCAGCTTGGCGGCACAGGGGCCAAGCGAGCAGTACTTC	CASSLAAQGPSEQYF
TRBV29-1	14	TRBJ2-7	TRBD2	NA	TGCAGCGTTGCTGGCGCGGGAGGCCCCTACGAGCAGTACTTC	CSVAGAGGPYEQYF
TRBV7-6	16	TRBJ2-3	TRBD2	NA	TGTGCCAGCAGTTACGGACTAGCGGGAGCCTCAGATACGCAGTATTTT	CASSYGLAGASDTQYF
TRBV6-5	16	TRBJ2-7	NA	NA	TGTGCCAGCAGTTACGGTACGACTAGTGGATCGAGGGAGCAGTACTTC	CASSYGTTSGSREQYF
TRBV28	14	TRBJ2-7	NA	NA	TGTGCCAGCAGACCGGGTGTGTCTACGATGGAGCAGTACTTC	CASRPGVSTMEQYF
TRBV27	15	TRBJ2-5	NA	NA	TGTGCCAGCAGTTCCAGGACATTACCCCAAGAGACCCAGTACTTC	CASSSRTLPQETQYF
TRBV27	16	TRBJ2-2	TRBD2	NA	TGTGCCAGCAGTTCAATTGCGGGAGTGGCCACCGGGGAGCTGTTTTTT	CASSSIAGVATGELFF
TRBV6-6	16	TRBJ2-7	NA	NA	TGTGCCAGCACCATAAGTTCAGGACTACACTCCTACGAGCAGTACTTC	CASTISSGLHSYEQYF
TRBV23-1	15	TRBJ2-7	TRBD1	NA	TGCGCCAGCAGTCTTAAACCGGGACAGGGGTACGAGCAGTACTTC	CASSLKPGQGYEQYF
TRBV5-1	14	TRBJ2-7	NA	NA	TGCGCCAGCAGCGTGGACGGGCGCTCCTACGAGCAGTACTTC	CASSVDGRSYEQYF
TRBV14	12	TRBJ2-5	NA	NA	TGTGCCAGCAGCCAGGCGAGTGGGACCCAGTACTTC	CASSQASGTQYF
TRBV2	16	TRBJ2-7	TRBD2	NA	TGTGCCAGCAGTGGGGGGGGACTAGCGGTGGAAGACGGGCAGTACTTC	CASSGGGLAVEDGQYF
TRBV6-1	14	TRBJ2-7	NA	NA	TGTGCCAGCAGTCCCAACACCTTCTCCTACGAGCAGTACTTC	CASSPNTFSYEQYF
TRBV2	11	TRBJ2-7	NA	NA	TGTGCCAGCAGTGAACTCTACGAGCAGTACTTC	CASSELYEQYF
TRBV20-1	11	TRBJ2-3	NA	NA	TGCAGTGCCAGTAGTGGGGATACGCAGTATTTT	CSASSGDTQYF
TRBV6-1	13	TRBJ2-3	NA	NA	TGTGCCAGCAGTGAAGATTGGGGAGATACGCAGTATTTT	CASSEDWGDTQYF
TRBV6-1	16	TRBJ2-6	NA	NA	TGTGCCAGCAGTGCAGCCCCGGGTTCTGGGGCCAACGTCCTGACTTTC	CASSAAPGSGANVLTF
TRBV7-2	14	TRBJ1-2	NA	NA	TGTGCCAGCAGCTTAGGACGAGGGCGCAATGGCTACACCTTC	CASSLGRGRNGYTF